This T cell receptor (beta chain) was captured by sequencing in a study of cytomegalovirus exposure and HLA in healthy donors. Findings and limits, study-wide: In a later analysis, compared with equally common non-associated chains, HLA-associated beta chains were more expanded. Earlier results showed most TCR beta V segments being productive about 90% or about 30% of the time.

Primers for the PCR totalled 60 Vbeta and 13 Jbeta. The method was immunoSEQ multiplex PCR; TCRdb's version includes in-frame clones alone and lacks a portion of them. The sample lists 50,000 to 65,000 clones, over 60% occurring once. For this clone: Its antigen remains unknown.

This CDR3 is built from 13 residues. Unmatched junction bases numbered 3, after V lost 4 bases and J lost 8 bases. Germline CDR1 is MRHNA and CDR2 is SNTAGT. This chain joins TRBV6-4 and TRBJ1-1; 11 bases fit TRBD1. The sequencing input was PBMCs. This sequence originates from a woman younger than 45 in good health and CMV-seronegative. CDR3 loop: CASSGTGGGEAFF. CDR3 DNA: TGTGCCAGCAGTGGGACAGGGGGCGGGGAAGCTTTCTTT.